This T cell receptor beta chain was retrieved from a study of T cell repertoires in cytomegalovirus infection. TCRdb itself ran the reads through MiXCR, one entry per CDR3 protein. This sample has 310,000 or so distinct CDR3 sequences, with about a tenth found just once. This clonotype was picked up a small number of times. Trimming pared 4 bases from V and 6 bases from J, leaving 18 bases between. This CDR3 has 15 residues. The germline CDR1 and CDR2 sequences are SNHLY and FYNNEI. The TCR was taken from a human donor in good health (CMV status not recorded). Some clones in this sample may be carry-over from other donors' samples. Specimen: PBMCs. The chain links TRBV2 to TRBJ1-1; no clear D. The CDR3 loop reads CASSVGQTIGAEAFF. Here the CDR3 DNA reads TGTGCCAGCAGTGTTGGGCAGACAATTGGCGCTGAAGCTTTCTTT.